The clone carrying this T cell receptor beta chain was seen ten or more times. Its antigen is unknown. The time point here: longitudinal time-point 2. TCRdb passed the 5' RACE reads through MiXCR, listing each CDR3 protein once. The data show some 60,000 distinct CDR3 sequences, around 9.7% seen once. The record originates from a study of neurological immune-mediated disorders. Study-wide points: HTLV-1-associated myelopathy ranked highest for TCR clonal expansion and multiple sclerosis lowest, beneath healthy controls.

After removal of 1 base from V and 8 bases from J, the junction contained 9 bases not matched to a gene. There are 15 residues in the CDR3. CDR1 and CDR2 from the germline V gene are SGHRS and YFSETQ. The rearrangement links TRBV5-1 to TRBJ2-1, with 7 bases that match TRBD1. Sequencing was carried out using PBMCs. This clonotype originated in a man younger than 40 in good health. CDR3 sequence: CASSLLRQGSDEQFF. The CDR3, as DNA: TGCGCCAGCAGCTTGCTGCGACAGGGTTCGGATGAGCAGTTCTTC. Complete variable domain (other parts from reference TRBV5-1 and TRBJ2-1): KAGVTQTPRYLIKTRGQQVTLSCSPISGHRSVSWYQQTPGQGLQFLFEYFSETQRNKGNFPGRFSGRQFSNSRSEMNVSTLELGDSALYLCASSLLRQGSDEQFFGPGTRLTVL.